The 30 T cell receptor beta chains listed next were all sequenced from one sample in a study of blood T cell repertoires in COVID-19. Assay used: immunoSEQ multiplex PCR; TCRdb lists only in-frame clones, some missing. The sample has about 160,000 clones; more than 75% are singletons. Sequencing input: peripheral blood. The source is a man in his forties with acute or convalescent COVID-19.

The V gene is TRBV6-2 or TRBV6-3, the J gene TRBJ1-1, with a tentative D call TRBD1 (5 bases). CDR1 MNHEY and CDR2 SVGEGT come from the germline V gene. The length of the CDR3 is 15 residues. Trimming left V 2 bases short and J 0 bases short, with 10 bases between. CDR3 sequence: CASSYADRMNTEAFF. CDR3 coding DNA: TGTGCCAGCAGTTACGCCGACAGAATGAACACTGAAGCTTTCTTT.

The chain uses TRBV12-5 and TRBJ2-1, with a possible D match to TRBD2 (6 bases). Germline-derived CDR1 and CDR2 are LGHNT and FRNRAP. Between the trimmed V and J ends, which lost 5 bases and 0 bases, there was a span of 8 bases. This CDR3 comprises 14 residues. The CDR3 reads CASGIGSSYNEQFF. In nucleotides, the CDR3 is TGTGCTAGTGGTATCGGGAGCTCCTACAATGAGCAGTTCTTC.

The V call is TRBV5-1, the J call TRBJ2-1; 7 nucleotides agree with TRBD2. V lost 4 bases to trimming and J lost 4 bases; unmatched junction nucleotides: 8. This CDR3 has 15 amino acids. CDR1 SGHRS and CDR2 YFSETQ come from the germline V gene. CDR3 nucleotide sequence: TGCGCCAGCAGCGCCGGGGGGAATACTTACAATGAGCAGTTCTTC. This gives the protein CASSAGGNTYNEQFF.

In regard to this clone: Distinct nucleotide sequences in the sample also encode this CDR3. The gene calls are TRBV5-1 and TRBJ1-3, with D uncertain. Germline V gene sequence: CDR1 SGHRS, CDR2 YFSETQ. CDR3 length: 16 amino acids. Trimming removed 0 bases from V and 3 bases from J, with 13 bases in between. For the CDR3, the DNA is TGCGCCAGCAGCTTGGCCGCCCCGGGAAGTGGAAACACCATATATTTT. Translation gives CASSLAAPGSGNTIYF.

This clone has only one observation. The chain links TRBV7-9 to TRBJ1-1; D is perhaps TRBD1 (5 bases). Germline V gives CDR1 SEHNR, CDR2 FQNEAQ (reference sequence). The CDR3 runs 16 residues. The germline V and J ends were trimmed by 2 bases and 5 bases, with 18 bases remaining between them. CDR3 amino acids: CASSLFLTGGMTEAFF. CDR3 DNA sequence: TGTGCCAGCAGCTTATTCCTAACCGGGGGGATGACTGAAGCTTTCTTT.

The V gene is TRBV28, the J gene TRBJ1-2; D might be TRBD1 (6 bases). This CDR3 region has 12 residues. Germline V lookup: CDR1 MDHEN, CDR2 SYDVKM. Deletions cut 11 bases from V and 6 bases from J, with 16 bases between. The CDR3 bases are TGTGCCGTAGCTCAGGGGTATGATGGCTACACCTTC. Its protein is CAVAQGYDGYTF.

The CDR3 DNA is TGCAGCGTGGCATTTAACTATGGCTACACCTTC. This gives the protein CSVAFNYGYTF. J is TRBJ1-2 and V is TRBV29-1; D gene unclear. The germline V gene has CDR1 SQVTM and CDR2 ANQGSEA. CDR3 length: 11 amino acids. V lost 6 bases and J 1 base, leaving 6 bases between the germline ends. The full variable domain, its missing parts supplied by reference TRBV29-1 and TRBJ1-2, is SAVISQKPSRDICQRGTSLTIQCQVDSQVTMMFWYRQQPGQSLTLIATANQGSEATYESGFVIDKFPISRPNLTFSTLTVSNMSPEDSSIYLCSVAFNYGYTFGSGTRLTVV.

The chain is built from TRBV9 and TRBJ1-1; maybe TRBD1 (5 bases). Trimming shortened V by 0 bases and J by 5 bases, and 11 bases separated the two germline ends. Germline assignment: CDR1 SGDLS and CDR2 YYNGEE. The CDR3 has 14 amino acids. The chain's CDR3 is CASSVGQGGTEAFF. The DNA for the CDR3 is TGTGCCAGCAGCGTAGGGCAGGGAGGGACTGAAGCTTTCTTT.

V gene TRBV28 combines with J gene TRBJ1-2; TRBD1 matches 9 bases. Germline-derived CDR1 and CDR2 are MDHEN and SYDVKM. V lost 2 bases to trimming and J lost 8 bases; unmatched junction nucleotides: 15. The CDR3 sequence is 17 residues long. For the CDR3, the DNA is TGTGCCAGCAGTTTACTTTTGGACAGGGGACAGGTTCACGGCTACACCTTC. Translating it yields CASSLLLDRGQVHGYTF.

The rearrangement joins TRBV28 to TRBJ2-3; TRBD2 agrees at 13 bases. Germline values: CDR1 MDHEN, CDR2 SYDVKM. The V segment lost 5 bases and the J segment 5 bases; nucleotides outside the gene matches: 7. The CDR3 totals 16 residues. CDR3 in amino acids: CASSNILAGGIDTQYF. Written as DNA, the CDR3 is TGTGCCAGCAGTAATATACTAGCGGGGGGGATAGATACGCAGTATTTT. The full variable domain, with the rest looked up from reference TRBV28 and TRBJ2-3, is DVKVTQSSRYLVKRTGEKVFLECVQDMDHENMFWYRQDPGLGLRLIYFSYDVKMKEKGDIPEGYSVSREKKERFSLILESASTNQTSMYLCASSNILAGGIDTQYFGPGTRLTVL.

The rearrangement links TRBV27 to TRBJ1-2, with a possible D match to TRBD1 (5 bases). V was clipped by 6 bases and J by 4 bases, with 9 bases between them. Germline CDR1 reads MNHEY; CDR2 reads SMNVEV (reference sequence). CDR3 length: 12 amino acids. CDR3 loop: CASRGLGYGYTF. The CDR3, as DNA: TGTGCCAGCAGGGGGCTAGGCTATGGCTACACCTTC.

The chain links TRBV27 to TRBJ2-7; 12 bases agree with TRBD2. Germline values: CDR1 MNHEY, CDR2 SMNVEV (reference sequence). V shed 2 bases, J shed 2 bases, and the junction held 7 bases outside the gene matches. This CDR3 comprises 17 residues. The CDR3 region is CASSLVTSGGSTYEQYF. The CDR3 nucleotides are TGTGCCAGCAGTTTAGTCACTAGCGGGGGGAGTACCTACGAGCAGTACTTC.

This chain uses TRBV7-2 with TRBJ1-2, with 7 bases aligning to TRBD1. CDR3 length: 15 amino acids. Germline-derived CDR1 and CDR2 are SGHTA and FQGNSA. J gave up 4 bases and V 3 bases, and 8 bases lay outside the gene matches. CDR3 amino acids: CASSLVQGGGYGYTF. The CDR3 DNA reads TGTGCCAGCAGCTTGGTTCAGGGGGGCGGCTATGGCTACACCTTC.

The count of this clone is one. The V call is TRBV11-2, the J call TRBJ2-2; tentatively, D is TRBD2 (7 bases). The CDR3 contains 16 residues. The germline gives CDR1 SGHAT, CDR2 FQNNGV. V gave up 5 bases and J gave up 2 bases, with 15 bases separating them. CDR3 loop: CASSGEGGSNTGELFF. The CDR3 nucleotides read TGTGCCAGCAGCGGAGAGGGGGGGTCTAACACCGGGGAGCTGTTTTTT.

The CDR3 loop reads CASRPRASNTEAFF. The CDR3 nucleotides read TGTGCCAGCAGGCCGCGGGCCTCGAACACTGAAGCTTTCTTT. This rearrangement joins TRBV2 to TRBJ1-1; D ambiguous. CDR1 and CDR2 from the germline V gene are SNHLY and FYNNEI. The length of the CDR3 is 14 residues. V shed 6 bases and J shed 1 base, with 12 bases lying between them. Combining the CDR3 with reference TRBV2 and TRBJ1-1 gives the whole variable domain EPEVTQTPSHQVTQMGQEVILRCVPISNHLYFYWYRQILGQKVEFLVSFYNNEISEKSEIFDDQFSVERPDGSNFTLKIRSTKLEDSAMYFCASRPRASNTEAFFGQGTRLTVV.

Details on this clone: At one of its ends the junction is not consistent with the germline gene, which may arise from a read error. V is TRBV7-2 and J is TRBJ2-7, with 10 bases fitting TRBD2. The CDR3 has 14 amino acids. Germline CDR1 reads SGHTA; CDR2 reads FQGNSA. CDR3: CASRLAGGSYEQYF. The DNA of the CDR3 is TGTGCCAGCAGATTAGCGGGGGGTTCCTACGAGCAGTACTTC.

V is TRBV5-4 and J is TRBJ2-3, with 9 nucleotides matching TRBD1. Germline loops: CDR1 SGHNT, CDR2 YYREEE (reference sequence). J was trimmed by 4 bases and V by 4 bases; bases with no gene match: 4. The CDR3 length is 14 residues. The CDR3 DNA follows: TGTGCCAGCAGCCCGGGACAGGGCCCAGATACGCAGTATTTT. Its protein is CASSPGQGPDTQYF. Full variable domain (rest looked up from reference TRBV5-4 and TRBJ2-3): ETGVTQSPTHLIKTRGQQVTLRCSSQSGHNTVSWYQQALGQGPQFIFQYYREEENGRGNFPPRFSGLQFPNYSSELNVNALELDDSALYLCASSPGQGPDTQYFGPGTRLTVL.

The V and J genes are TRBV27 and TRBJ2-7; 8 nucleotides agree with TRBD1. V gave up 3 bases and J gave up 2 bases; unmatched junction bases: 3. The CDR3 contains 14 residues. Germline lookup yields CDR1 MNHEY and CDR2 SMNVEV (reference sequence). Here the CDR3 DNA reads TGTGCCAGCAGTTTGTGGGACAGGCCCTACGAGCAGTACTTC. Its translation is CASSLWDRPYEQYF.

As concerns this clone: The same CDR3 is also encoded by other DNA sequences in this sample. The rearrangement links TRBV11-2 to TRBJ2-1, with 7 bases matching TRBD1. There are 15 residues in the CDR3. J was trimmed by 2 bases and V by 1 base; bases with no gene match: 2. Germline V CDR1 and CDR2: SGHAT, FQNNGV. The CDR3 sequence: CASSLGGGPYNEQFF. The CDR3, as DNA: TGTGCCAGCAGCTTAGGAGGGGGCCCCTACAATGAGCAGTTCTTC.

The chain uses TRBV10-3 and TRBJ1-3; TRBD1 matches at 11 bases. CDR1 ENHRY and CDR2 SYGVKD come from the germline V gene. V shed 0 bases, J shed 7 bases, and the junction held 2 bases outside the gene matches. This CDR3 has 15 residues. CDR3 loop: CAISESWTGGNTIYF. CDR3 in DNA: TGTGCCATCAGTGAGTCATGGACAGGGGGCAACACCATATATTTT.

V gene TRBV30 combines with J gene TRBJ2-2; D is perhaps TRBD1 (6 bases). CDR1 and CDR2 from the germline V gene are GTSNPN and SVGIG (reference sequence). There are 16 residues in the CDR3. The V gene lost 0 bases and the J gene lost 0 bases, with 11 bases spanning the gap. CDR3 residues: CAWSVPQGTNTGELFF. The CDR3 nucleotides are TGTGCCTGGAGTGTACCCCAGGGGACGAACACCGGGGAGCTGTTTTTT.

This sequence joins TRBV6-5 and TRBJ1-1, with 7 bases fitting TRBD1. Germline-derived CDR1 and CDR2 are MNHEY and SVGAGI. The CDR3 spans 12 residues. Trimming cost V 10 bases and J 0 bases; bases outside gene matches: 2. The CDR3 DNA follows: TGTGCCACGGGACAGCTGAACACTGAAGCTTTCTTT. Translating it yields CATGQLNTEAFF.

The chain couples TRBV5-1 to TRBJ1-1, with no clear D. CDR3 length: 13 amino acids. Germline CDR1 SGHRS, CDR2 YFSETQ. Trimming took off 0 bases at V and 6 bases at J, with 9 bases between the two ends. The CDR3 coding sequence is TGCGCCAGCAGCTTGGAGAGGGTTTCTGAAGCTTTCTTT. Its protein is CASSLERVSEAFF.

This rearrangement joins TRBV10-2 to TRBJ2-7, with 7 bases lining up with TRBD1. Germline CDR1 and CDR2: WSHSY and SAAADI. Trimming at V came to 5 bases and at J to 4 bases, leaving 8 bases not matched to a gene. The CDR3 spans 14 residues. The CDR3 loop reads CASSPQTGRYEQYF. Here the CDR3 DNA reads TGCGCCAGCAGTCCCCAGACAGGGCGATACGAGCAGTACTTC.

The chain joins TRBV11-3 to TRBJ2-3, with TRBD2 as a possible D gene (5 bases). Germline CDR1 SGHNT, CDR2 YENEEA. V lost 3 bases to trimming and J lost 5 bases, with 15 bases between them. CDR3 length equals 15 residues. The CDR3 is CASSFRTRAGDTQYF. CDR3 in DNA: TGTGCCAGCAGCTTTCGAACGAGGGCGGGAGATACGCAGTATTTT.

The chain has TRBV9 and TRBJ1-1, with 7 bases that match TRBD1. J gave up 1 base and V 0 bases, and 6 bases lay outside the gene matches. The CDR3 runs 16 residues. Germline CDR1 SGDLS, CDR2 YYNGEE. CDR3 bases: TGTGCCAGCAGCGTAGTCGGTAGGGGGCAGAACACTGAAGCTTTCTTT. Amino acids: CASSVVGRGQNTEAFF. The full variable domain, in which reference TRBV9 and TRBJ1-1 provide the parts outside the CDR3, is DSGVTQTPKHLITATGQRVTLRCSPRSGDLSVYWYQQSLDQGLQFLIQYYNGEERAKGNILERFSAQQFPDLHSELNLSSLELGDSALYFCASSVVGRGQNTEAFFGQGTRLTVV.

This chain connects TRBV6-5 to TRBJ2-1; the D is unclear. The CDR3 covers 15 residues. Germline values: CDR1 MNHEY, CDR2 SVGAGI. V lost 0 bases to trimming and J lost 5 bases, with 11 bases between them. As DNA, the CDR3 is TGTGCCAGCAGTTACTCGGAACAGTTAAACAATGAGCAGTTCTTC. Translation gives CASSYSEQLNNEQFF.

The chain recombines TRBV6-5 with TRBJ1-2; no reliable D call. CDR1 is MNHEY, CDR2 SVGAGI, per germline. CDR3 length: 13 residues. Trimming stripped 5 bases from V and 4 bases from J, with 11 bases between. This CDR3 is CASSPAMIYGYTF. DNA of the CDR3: TGTGCCAGCAGTCCTGCGATGATCTATGGCTACACCTTC.

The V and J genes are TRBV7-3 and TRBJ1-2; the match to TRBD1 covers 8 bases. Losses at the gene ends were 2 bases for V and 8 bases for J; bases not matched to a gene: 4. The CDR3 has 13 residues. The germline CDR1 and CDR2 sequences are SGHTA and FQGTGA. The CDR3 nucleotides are TGTGCCAGCAGCTTAGGACAGGGATCCGGCTACACCTTC. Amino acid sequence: CASSLGQGSGYTF.

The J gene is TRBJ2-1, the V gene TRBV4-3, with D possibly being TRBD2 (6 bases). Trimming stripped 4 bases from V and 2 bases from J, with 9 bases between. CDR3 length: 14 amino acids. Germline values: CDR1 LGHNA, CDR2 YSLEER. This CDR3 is CASSPSVTYNEQFF. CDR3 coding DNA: TGCGCCAGCAGCCCTAGCGTTACCTACAATGAGCAGTTCTTC.